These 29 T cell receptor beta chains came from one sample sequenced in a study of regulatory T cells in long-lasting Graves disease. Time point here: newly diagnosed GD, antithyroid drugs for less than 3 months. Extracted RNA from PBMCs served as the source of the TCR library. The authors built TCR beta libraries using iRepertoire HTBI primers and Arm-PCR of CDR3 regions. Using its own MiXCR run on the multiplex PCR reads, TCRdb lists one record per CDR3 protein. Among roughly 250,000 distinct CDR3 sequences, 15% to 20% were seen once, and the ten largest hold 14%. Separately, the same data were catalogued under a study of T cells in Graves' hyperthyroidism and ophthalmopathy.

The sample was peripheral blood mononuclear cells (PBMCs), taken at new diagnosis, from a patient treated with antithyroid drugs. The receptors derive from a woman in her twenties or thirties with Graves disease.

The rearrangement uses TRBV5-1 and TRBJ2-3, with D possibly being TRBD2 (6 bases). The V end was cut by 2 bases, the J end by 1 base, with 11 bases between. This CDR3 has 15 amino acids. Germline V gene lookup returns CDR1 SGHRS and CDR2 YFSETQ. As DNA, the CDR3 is TGCGCCAGCAGCTTTTACGGGGAGGGCACAGATACGCAGTATTTT. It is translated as CASSFYGEGTDTQYF.

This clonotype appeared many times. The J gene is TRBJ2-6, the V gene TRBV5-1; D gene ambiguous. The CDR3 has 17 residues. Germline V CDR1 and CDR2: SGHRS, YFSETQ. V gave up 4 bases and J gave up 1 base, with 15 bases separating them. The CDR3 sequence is CASSARTHISGANVLTF. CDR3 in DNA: TGCGCCAGCAGCGCCCGCACTCATATTTCTGGGGCCAACGTCCTGACTTTC.

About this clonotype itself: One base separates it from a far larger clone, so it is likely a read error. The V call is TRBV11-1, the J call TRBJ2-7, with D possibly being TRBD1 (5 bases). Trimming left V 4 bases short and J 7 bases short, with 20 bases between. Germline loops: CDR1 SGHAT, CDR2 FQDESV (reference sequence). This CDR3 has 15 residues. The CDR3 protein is CASSSRFPRENEQYF. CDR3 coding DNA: TGTGCCAGCAGCTCCCGTTTCCCCAGGGAAAATGAGCAGTACTTC. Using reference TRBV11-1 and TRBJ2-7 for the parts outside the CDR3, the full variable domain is EAEVAQSPRYKITEKSQAVAFWCDPISGHATLYWYRQILGQGPELLVQFQDESVVDDSQLPKDRFSAERLKGVDSTLKIQPAELGDSAMYLCASSSRFPRENEQYFGPGTRLTVT.

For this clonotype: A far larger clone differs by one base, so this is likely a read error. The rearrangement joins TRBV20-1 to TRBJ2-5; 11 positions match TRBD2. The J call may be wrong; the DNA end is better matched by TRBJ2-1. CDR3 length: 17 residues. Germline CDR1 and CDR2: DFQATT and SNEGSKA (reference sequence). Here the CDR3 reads CGARQSLAGGNYNEQFF. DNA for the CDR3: TGCGGTGCTAGACAGTCCTTAGCGGGGGGGAACTACAATGAGCAGTTCTTC.

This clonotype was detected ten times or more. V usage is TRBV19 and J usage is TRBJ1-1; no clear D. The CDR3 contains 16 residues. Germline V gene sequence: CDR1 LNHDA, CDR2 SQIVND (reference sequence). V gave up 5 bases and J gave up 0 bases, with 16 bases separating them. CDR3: CASSRYGGGLNTEAFF. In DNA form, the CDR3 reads TGTGCCAGTAGTCGCTACGGTGGCGGGCTGAACACTGAAGCTTTCTTT.

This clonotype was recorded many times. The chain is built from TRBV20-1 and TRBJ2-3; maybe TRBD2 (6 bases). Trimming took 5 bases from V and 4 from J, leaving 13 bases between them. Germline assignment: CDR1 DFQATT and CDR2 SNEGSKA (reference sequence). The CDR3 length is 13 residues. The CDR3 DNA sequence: TGCAGTGCTGACCCACCGGGGGCAGATACGCAGTATTTT. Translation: CSADPPGADTQYF.

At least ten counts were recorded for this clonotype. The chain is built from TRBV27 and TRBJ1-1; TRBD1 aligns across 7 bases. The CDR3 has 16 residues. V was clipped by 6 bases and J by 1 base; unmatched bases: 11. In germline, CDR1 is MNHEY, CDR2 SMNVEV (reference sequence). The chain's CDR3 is CASRVRQGGQNTEAFF. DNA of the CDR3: TGTGCCAGCAGAGTCAGACAGGGTGGGCAGAACACTGAAGCTTTCTTT.

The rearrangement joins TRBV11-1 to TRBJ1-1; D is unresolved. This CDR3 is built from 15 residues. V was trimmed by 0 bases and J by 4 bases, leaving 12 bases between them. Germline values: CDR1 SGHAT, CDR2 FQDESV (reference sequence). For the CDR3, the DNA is TGTGCCAGCAGCTTAGCGGTGGAACGGAGCACTGAAGCTTTCTTT. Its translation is CASSLAVERSTEAFF.

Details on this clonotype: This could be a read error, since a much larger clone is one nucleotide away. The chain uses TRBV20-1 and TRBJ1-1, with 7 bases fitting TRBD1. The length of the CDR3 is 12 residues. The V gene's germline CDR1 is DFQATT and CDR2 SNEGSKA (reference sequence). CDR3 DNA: TGCAGTGCTCCCCGGGACAGTACTGGAGCTTTCTTT. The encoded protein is CSAPRDSTGAFF.

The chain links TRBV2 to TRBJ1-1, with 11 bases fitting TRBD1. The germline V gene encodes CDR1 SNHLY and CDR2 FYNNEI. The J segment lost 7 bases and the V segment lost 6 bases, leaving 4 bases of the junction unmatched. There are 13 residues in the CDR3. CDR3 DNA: TGTGCCAGCAGGGGGGACAGGGGGGGTGAAGCTTTCTTT. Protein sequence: CASRGDRGGEAFF.

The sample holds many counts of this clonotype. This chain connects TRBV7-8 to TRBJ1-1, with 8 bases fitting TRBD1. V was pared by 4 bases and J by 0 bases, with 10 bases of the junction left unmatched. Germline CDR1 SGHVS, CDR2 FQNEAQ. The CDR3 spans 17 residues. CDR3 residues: CASSSPQGALMNTEAFF. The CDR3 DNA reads TGTGCCAGCAGCTCACCCCAGGGGGCCCTTATGAACACTGAAGCTTTCTTT.

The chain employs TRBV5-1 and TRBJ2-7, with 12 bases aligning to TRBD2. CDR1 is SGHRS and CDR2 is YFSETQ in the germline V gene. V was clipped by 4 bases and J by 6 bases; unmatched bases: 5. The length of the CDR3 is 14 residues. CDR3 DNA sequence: TGCGCCAGCAGCCCCGGGACTAGCGGGCTCGAGCAGTACTTC. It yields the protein CASSPGTSGLEQYF.

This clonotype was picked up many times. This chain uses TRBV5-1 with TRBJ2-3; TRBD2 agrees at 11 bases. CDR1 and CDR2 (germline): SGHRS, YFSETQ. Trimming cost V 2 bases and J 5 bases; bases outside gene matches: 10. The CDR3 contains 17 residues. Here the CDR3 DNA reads TGCGCCAGCAGCTTAGCTGGACTAGCGGGTGCAAGAGATACGCAGTATTTT. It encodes CASSLAGLAGARDTQYF.

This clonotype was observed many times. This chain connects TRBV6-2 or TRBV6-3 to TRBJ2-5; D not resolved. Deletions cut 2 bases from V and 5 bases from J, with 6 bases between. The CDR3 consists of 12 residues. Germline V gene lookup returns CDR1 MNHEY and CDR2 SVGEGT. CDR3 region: CASSYRQETQYF. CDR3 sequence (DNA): TGTGCCAGCAGTTACCGTCAGGAGACCCAGTACTTC.

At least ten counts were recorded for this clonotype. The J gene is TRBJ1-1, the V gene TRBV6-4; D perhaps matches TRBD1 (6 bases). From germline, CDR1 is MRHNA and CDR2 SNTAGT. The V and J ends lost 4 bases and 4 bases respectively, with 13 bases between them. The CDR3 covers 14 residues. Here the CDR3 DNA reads TGTGCCAGCAGTGGCCAGGGGTCTGGCACTGAAGCTTTCTTT. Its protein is CASSGQGSGTEAFF.

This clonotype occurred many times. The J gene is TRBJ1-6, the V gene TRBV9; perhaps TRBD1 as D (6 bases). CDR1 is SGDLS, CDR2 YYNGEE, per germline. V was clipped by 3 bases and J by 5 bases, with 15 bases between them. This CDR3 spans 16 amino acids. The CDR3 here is CASSALQAGDNSPLHF. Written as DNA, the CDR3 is TGTGCCAGCAGCGCCCTTCAGGCAGGGGATAATTCACCCCTCCACTTT.

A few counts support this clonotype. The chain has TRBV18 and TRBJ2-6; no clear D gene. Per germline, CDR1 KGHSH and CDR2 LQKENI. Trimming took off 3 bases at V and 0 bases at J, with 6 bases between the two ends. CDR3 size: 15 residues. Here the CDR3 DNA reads TGTGCCAGCTCACCCGAATACTCTGGGGCCAACGTCCTGACTTTC. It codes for CASSPEYSGANVLTF.

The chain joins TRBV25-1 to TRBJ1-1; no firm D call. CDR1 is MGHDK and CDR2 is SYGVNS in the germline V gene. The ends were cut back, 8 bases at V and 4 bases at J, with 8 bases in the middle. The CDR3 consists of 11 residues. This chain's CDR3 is CASQKSTEAFF. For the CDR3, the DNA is TGTGCCAGCCAGAAGAGCACTGAAGCTTTCTTT.

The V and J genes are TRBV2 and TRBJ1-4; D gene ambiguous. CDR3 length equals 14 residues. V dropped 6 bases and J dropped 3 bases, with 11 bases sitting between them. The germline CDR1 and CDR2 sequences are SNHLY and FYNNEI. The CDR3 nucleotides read TGTGCCAGCAGACTGCGGGCAGCTAATGAAAAACTGTTTTTT. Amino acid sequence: CASRLRAANEKLFF.

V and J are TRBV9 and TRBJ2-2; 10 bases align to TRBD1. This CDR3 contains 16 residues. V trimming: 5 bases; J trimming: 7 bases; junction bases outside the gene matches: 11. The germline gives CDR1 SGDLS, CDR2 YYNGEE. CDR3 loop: CASRPPGQGPNGELFF. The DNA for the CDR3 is TGTGCCAGCAGACCTCCGGGACAGGGGCCTAACGGGGAGCTGTTTTTT.

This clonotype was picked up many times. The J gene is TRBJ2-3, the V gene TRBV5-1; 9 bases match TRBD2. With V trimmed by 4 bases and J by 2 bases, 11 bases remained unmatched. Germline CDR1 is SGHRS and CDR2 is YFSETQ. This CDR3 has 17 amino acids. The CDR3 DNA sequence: TGCGCCAGCAGCGTGGGACTAGCAACTTTGATCACAGATACGCAGTATTTT. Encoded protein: CASSVGLATLITDTQYF.

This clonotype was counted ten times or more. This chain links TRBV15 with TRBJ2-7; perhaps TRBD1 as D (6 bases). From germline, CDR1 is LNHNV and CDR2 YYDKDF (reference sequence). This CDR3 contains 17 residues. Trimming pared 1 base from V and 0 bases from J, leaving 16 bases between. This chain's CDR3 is CATSRVRNTGSSYEQYF. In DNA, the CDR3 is TGTGCCACCAGCAGAGTCCGCAATACAGGGAGCTCCTACGAGCAGTACTTC.

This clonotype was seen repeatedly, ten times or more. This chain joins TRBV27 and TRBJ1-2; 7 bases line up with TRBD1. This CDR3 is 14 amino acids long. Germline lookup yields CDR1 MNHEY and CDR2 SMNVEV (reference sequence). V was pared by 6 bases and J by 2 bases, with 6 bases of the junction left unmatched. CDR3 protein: CASSPGGLNYGYTF. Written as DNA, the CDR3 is TGTGCCAGCAGCCCAGGGGGATTGAACTATGGCTACACCTTC.

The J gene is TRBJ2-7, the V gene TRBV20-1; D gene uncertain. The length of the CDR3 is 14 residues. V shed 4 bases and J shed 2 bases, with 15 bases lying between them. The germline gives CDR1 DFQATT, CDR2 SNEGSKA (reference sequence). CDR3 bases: TGCAGTGCTACCGGGCCCCGCCCGACCTACGAGCAGTACTTC. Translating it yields CSATGPRPTYEQYF.

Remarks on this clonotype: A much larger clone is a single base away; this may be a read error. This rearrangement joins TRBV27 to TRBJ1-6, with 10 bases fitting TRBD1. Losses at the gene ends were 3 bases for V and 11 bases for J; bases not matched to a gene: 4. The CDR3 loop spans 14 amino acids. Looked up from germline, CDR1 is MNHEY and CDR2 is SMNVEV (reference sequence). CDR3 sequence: CASSLRQGAPPLHF. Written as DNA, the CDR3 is TGTGCCAGCAGTTTGAGACAGGGGGCTCCACCCCTCCACTTT.

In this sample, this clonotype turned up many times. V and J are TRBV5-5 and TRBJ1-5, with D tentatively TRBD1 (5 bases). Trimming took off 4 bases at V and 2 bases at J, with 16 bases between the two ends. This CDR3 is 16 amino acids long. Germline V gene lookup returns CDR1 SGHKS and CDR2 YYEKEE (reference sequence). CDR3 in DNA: TGTGCCAGCAGCCTGGGGACCCGGAATGGCAATCAGCCCCAGCATTTT. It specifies CASSLGTRNGNQPQHF.

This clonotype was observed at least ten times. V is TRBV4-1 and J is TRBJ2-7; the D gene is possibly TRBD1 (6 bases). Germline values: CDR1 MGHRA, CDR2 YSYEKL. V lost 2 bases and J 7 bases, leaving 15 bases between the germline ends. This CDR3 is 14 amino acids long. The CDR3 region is CASSQPGQGSEQYF. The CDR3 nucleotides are TGCGCCAGCAGCCAACCGGGACAAGGTTCTGAGCAGTACTTC.

Here the CDR3 reads CASNSPGWVSTGELFF. CDR3 DNA: TGTGCCAGCAACTCTCCAGGGTGGGTGAGCACCGGGGAGCTGTTTTTT. V and J are TRBV5-6 and TRBJ2-2; maybe TRBD1 (5 bases). CDR1 and CDR2 (germline): SGHDT, YYEEEE. V was cut by 6 bases and J by 4 bases, with 19 bases left in between. This CDR3 is 16 amino acids long. Based on the CDR3 plus reference TRBV5-6 and TRBJ2-2, the full variable domain is DAGVTQSPTHLIKTRGQQVTLRCSPKSGHDTVSWYQQALGQGPQFIFQYYEEEERQRGNFPDRFSGHQFPNYSSELNVNALLLGDSALYLCASNSPGWVSTGELFFGEGSRLTVL.

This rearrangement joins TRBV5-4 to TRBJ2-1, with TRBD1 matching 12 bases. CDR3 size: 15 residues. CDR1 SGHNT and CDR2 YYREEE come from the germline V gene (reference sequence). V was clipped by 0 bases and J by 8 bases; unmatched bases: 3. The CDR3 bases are TGTGCCAGCAGCTTGGTTGGGACAGGGGGCCATGAGCAGTTCTTC. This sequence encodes CASSLVGTGGHEQFF.